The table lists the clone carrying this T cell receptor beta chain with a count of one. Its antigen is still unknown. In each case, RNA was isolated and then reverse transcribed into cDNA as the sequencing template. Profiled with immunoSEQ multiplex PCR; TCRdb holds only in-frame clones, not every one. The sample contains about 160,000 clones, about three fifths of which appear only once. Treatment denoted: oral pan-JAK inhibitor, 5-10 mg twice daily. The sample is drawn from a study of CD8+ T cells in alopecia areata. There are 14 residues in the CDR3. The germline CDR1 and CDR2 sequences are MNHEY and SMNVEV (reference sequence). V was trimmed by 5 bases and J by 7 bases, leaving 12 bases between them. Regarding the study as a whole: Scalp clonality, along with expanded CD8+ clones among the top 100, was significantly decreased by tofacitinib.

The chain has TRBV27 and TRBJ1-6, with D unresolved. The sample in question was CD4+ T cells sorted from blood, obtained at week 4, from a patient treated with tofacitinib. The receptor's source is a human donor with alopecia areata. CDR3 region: CASSPRRGNSPLHF. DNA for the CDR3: TGTGCCAGCAGTCCTCGGAGAGGGAATTCACCCCTCCACTTT.